The sequence of this T cell receptor beta chain was determined in a study of T cells in localized non-small cell lung cancer. Notes on the study in general: Of the tissues analyzed, uninvolved adjacent lung showed maximal T cell clonality, greater than tumor. Adjacent lung exhibited a median of about 56 among the 100 most abundant tumor clones.

A remark on this clone: Its antigen remains unknown.

Germline CDR1 is SGHRS and CDR2 is YFSETQ. With 0 bases clipped from V and 4 bases from J, the junction kept 8 bases outside the gene matches. The CDR3 length is 16 residues. Profiling relied on immunoSEQ multiplex PCR, and the TCRdb table lists in-frame clones only, not all of them. The data show approximately 3,000 clones, roughly a quarter seen once. The sample consisted of lung tumor tissue, taken before any cancer treatment. The TCR was taken from a male donor aged 60 or older with stage II lung adenocarcinoma. The chain couples TRBV5-1 to TRBJ1-2, with TRBD1 identical over 8 bases. The CDR3 nucleotides read TGCGCCAGCAGCTTGGCGGCAGGGGGCTATGGCTATGGCTACACCTTC. The encoded protein is CASSLAAGGYGYGYTF.